Below, 20 T cell receptor beta chains from the same sample are listed, as sequenced in a study of T cells in Graves' hyperthyroidism and ophthalmopathy. Regions amplified from RNA transcripts were the TCR beta CDR3 regions. HTBI primers were the set used in a first-round RT-PCR of the TCR CDR3. TCRdb re-derived calls from the multiplex PCR reads in MiXCR, one entry per CDR3 protein. This repertoire shows hundreds of thousands of distinct CDR3 sequences, 14% found once; its top ten account for roughly 10%. Specimen: blood. These receptors originate from a woman in her late teens or twenties with Graves' hyperthyroidism.

Comments on this clonotype: This may be a read error, as it is one base from a much larger clone. The V and J genes are TRBV20-1 and TRBJ2-7, with D tentatively TRBD2 (7 bases). The DNA matches TRBJ2-1 better at its end, which makes the J call doubtful. CDR1 is DFQATT, CDR2 SNEGSKA, per germline (reference sequence). The CDR3 length is 15 residues. The CDR3 is CSARGRGGPFYEQFF. CDR3 nucleotide sequence: TGCAGTGCTAGGGGAAGGGGGGGGCCGTTCTACGAGCAGTTCTTC.

This clonotype occurred many times. The CDR3 is CASSEALATVTGELFF. In nucleotides, the CDR3 is TGTGCCAGCAGTGAAGCCCTAGCGACGGTAACCGGGGAGCTGTTTTTT. V and J are TRBV6-1 and TRBJ2-2; D is possibly TRBD2 (6 bases). Germline-derived CDR1 and CDR2 are MNHNS and SASEGT. Trimming stripped 0 bases from V and 5 bases from J, with 13 bases between. CDR3 length: 16 amino acids.

The table lists this clonotype with many counts. The CDR3 DNA reads TGTGCCAGCAGTTTACGTAGTGGCGGGAGCGGGGATGAGCAGTTCTTC. It codes for CASSLRSGGSGDEQFF. V gene TRBV12-3 or TRBV12-4 combines with J gene TRBJ2-1, with 7 bases aligning to TRBD2. The CDR3 consists of 16 residues. J was trimmed by 8 bases and V by 2 bases; bases with no gene match: 12.

The chain couples TRBV20-1 to TRBJ2-7; TRBD1 matches at 7 bases. Trimming at V came to 0 bases and at J to 2 bases, leaving 10 bases not matched to a gene. The CDR3 runs to 16 residues. Germline V CDR1 and CDR2: DFQATT, SNEGSKA (reference sequence). The CDR3 spells CSARDDRARTTYEQYF. The CDR3 coding sequence is TGCAGTGCTAGAGATGACAGGGCCCGTACAACCTACGAGCAGTACTTC.

This clonotype has at least ten counts. As DNA, the CDR3 is TGTGCCAGCAGTGAGAGGTTAGGGGGCAATCAGCCCCAGCATTTT. Translated: CASSERLGGNQPQHF. J is TRBJ1-5 and V is TRBV2; D is possibly TRBD1 (5 bases). Trimming cost V 3 bases and J 2 bases, with 11 bases left between them. The CDR3 is made up of 15 amino acids. The germline V gene has CDR1 SNHLY and CDR2 FYNNEI.

This clonotype was recorded at least ten times. The V and J genes are TRBV7-2 and TRBJ2-2; D is uncertain. Between the trimmed V and J ends, which lost 1 base and 9 bases, there was a span of 9 bases. Germline CDR1 and CDR2: SGHTA and FQGNSA. This CDR3 contains 13 residues. CDR3 DNA sequence: TGTGCCAGCAGCTTAGGCCCTCGCTGGGAGCTGTTTTTT. Amino acid sequence: CASSLGPRWELFF.

This clonotype was detected ten times or more. This chain joins TRBV30 and TRBJ2-7; TRBD2 matches 12 bases. From germline, CDR1 is GTSNPN and CDR2 SVGIG (reference sequence). The CDR3 totals 17 residues. Trimming at V came to 3 bases and at J to 1 base, leaving 10 bases not matched to a gene. The CDR3 here is CAWRTQITSGRSYEQYF. DNA for the CDR3: TGTGCCTGGAGAACCCAGATTACTAGCGGGAGGTCCTACGAGCAGTACTTC.

Ten or more counts support this clonotype. The rearrangement links TRBV6-2 or TRBV6-3 to TRBJ2-1; 12 bases map to TRBD2. Unmatched junction bases numbered 5, after V lost 6 bases and J lost 2 bases. The CDR3 contains 16 residues. Germline loops: CDR1 MNHEY, CDR2 SVGEGT. The CDR3 reads CASSLAGGATYNEQFF. The CDR3 nucleotides are TGTGCCAGCAGCCTAGCGGGAGGGGCCACCTACAATGAGCAGTTCTTC.

This chain connects TRBV28 to TRBJ2-3; 7 positions agree with TRBD1. V shed 6 bases and J 0 bases; nucleotides not matched to a gene: 9. The length of the CDR3 is 16 residues. Germline V gives CDR1 MDHEN, CDR2 SYDVKM. The CDR3 region is CASSSRRDRSTDTQYF. The CDR3 DNA reads as TGTGCCAGCAGCTCGCGTAGGGACAGAAGCACAGATACGCAGTATTTT.

This clonotype came up many times. This sequence joins TRBV12-3 or TRBV12-4 and TRBJ2-3; the D gene is possibly TRBD2 (5 bases). V was shortened by 7 bases and J by 2 bases, with 13 bases between the two germline ends. The CDR3 has 14 residues. CDR3 region: CASKAGINTDTQYF. CDR3 DNA: TGTGCCAGCAAGGCCGGGATAAACACAGATACGCAGTATTTT.

The chain couples TRBV27 to TRBJ1-1, with D tentatively TRBD1 (6 bases). V was shortened by 0 bases and J by 6 bases, with 14 bases between the two germline ends. The CDR3 is made up of 15 amino acids. Germline CDR1 and CDR2: MNHEY and SMNVEV (reference sequence). CDR3 sequence (DNA): TGTGCCAGCAGTTTATCGACAGTCCCAGGGGCTGAAGCTTTCTTT. It codes for CASSLSTVPGAEAFF.

This clonotype was found a few times. The chain combines TRBV30 with TRBJ2-7; D is possibly TRBD1 or TRBD2 (6 bases each). CDR1 is GTSNPN and CDR2 is SVGIG in the germline V gene (reference sequence). V dropped 0 bases and J dropped 6 bases, with 15 bases sitting between them. The CDR3 is made up of 14 amino acids. The CDR3 nucleotides read TGTGCCTGGAGTGTAGGGGGGCGCCCCCGCGAGCAGTACTTC. It codes for CAWSVGGRPREQYF. Looking up the rest from reference TRBV30 and TRBJ2-7 gives the full variable domain: SQTIHQWPATLVQPVGSPLSLECTVEGTSNPNLYWYRQAAGRGLQLLFYSVGIGQISSEVPQNLSASRPQDRQFILSSKKLLLSDSGFYLCAWSVGGRPREQYFGPGTRLTVT.

To note about this clonotype: A read error is possible here, since a much larger clone lies one base away. The chain combines TRBV27 with TRBJ2-7, with a weak D call TRBD1 (6 bases). The CDR3 loop spans 16 amino acids. The germline CDR1 and CDR2 sequences are MNHEY and SMNVEV (reference sequence). V lost 10 bases and J lost 7, with 29 bases in between. The CDR3 sequence: CANSPNRVMDLGEQYF. CDR3 coding DNA: TGTGCCAACAGCCCAAACAGGGTTATGGACCTGGGGGAGCAGTACTTC.

Comment on this clonotype: Germline is not matched at one junction end, which may reflect a read error. The gene calls are TRBV19 and TRBJ2-7; 7 nucleotides line up with TRBD1. This CDR3 is 13 amino acids long. CDR1 and CDR2 from the germline V gene are LNHDA and SQIVND (reference sequence). The DNA of the CDR3 is TGTGCCAGTAGTAACAGGGGAGCCTACGAGCAATACTTC. Translated, it gives CASSNRGAYEQYF.

This clonotype appeared a single time. J is TRBJ2-1 and V is TRBV19, with D possibly matching TRBD2 (5 bases). V dropped 7 bases and J dropped 1 base, with 20 bases sitting between them. The CDR3 runs to 17 residues. Looked up from germline, CDR1 is LNHDA and CDR2 is SQIVND (reference sequence). In DNA form, the CDR3 reads TGTGCCAGTATCCCCCGGGGTCCGCTCTTGTCCTACAATGAGCAGTTCTTC. This sequence encodes CASIPRGPLLSYNEQFF. Full variable domain (missing parts from reference TRBV19 and TRBJ2-1): DGGITQSPKYLFRKEGQNVTLSCEQNLNHDAMYWYRQDPGQGLRLIYYSQIVNDFQKGDIAEGYSVSREKKESFPLTVTSAQKNPTAFYLCASIPRGPLLSYNEQFFGPGTRLTVL.

This clonotype was seen many times. This chain connects TRBV30 to TRBJ2-2; 10 bases are a match to TRBD1. Germline values: CDR1 GTSNPN, CDR2 SVGIG (reference sequence). The V segment lost 0 bases and the J segment 8 bases; nucleotides outside the gene matches: 9. CDR3 length equals 16 residues. The CDR3 DNA follows: TGTGCCTGGAGTGTATTGGGGACAGGGGTTCTGGGGGAGCTGTTTTTT. This encodes CAWSVLGTGVLGELFF.

As to this clonotype: A read error may produce the germline difference seen at one junction end. The V and J genes are TRBV7-8 and TRBJ2-2; possibly TRBD2 for D (5 bases). CDR3 length equals 16 residues. In germline, CDR1 is SGHVS, CDR2 FQNEAQ. The CDR3: CASSSKTGVHRWELLF. The CDR3 coding sequence is TGTGCCAGCAGCTCGAAGACCGGAGTGCACCGGTGGGAGCTGCTTTTT.

This clonotype was counted only a few times. J is TRBJ2-5 and V is TRBV7-9; D possibly corresponds to TRBD2 (5 bases). V lost 1 base and J 3 bases, leaving 12 bases between the germline ends. The CDR3 extends over 15 amino acids. Per the germline V gene, CDR1 is SEHNR and CDR2 is FQNEAQ (reference sequence). The CDR3 spells CASSLGRTSEETQYF. DNA for the CDR3: TGTGCCAGCAGCTTAGGTCGGACTTCAGAAGAGACCCAGTACTTC.

This clonotype was recorded at least ten times. V is TRBV7-8 and J is TRBJ2-5; D might be TRBD1 or TRBD2, each matching 6 bases. The V gene lost 2 bases and the J gene lost 4 bases, with 26 bases spanning the gap. The CDR3 totals 19 residues. The germline V gene encodes CDR1 SGHVS and CDR2 FQNEAQ. The CDR3: CASSLRGISRSLGGETQYF. As DNA, the CDR3 is TGTGCCAGCAGCTTAAGGGGGATCTCTCGGAGTTTGGGAGGAGAGACCCAGTACTTC.

This clonotype was observed many times. This chain's CDR3 is CASSHGSNTEAFF. CDR3 coding DNA: TGCGCCAGCAGCCACGGATCGAACACTGAAGCTTTCTTT. The chain combines TRBV4-1 with TRBJ1-1; D is unresolved. The V and J ends lost 3 bases and 1 base respectively, with 6 bases between them. CDR1 and CDR2 from the germline V gene are MGHRA and YSYEKL. This CDR3 region has 13 residues.